A single T cell receptor beta chain is shown here with its context. This CDR3 spans 11 amino acids. The V gene's germline CDR1 is MDHEN and CDR2 SYDVKM. V lost 3 bases and J lost 5, with 4 bases in between. This sample was taken from a study of cytomegalovirus exposure and HLA in healthy donors. All the people who gave samples were healthy bone marrow donors. Amplification used 60 Vbeta primers and 13 Jbeta primers. Method: immunoSEQ multiplex PCR; TCRdb's copy keeps in-frame clones and lacks some. This repertoire shows roughly 98,000 clones, 65% to 85% found once; its top ten account for approximately 3.2%.

This TCR was recovered from a female donor in good health and CMV-seropositive. V usage is TRBV28 and J usage is TRBJ2-5; unclear D gene. The source material was PBMCs. The chain's CDR3 is CASSFAETQYF. The CDR3 coding sequence is TGTGCCAGCAGTTTCGCGGAGACCCAGTACTTC.